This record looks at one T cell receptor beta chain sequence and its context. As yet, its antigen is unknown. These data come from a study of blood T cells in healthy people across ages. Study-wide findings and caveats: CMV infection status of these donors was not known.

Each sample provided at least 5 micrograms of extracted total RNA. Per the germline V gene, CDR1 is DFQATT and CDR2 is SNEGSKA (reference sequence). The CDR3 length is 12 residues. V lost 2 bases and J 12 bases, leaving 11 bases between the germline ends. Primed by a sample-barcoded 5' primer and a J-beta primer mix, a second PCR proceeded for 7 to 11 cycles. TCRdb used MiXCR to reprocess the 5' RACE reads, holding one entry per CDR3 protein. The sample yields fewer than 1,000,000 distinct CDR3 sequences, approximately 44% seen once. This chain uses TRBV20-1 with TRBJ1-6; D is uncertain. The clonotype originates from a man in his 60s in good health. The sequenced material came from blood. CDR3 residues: CSARIREGPLHF. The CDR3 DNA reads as TGCAGTGCTAGAATTAGGGAAGGACCCCTCCACTTT.